The 16 T cell receptor beta chains reported below all come from one sample, sequenced in a study of T cell responses to AZD1222 COVID-19 vaccine. Sequenced by immunoSEQ multiplex PCR; TCRdb stores in-frame clones only, minus some. The sample carries about 100,000 clones, around 87% recorded once. This specimen was peripheral blood, taken on day 0 of MenACWY control vaccination. These receptors all stem from an adult in good health.

The chain joins TRBV9 to TRBJ1-1, with D perhaps matching TRBD1 (5 bases). Trimming shortened V by 3 bases and J by 7 bases, and 16 bases separated the two germline ends. The CDR3 extends over 14 amino acids. Germline lookup yields CDR1 SGDLS and CDR2 YYNGEE. The CDR3 region has the DNA TGTGCCAGCAGCGCCCACAGGAGGGCGGGTGAAGCTTTCTTT. Encoded protein: CASSAHRRAGEAFF.

The CDR3 is CASRLPRRRYEQYF. CDR3 nucleotides: TGTGCAAGTCGCTTACCCCGACGCCGCTACGAGCAGTACTTC. The V gene is TRBV12-2, the J gene TRBJ2-7. TRBV12-2 is given as a pseudogene. The CDR3 length is 14 residues.

This rearrangement joins TRBV2 to TRBJ1-3, with no clear D. The germline V and J ends were trimmed by 4 bases and 1 base, with 5 bases remaining between them. CDR1 and CDR2 (germline): SNHLY, FYNNEI. The CDR3 runs 13 residues. CDR3: CASSGDSGNTIYF. The DNA of the CDR3 is TGTGCCAGCAGTGGCGATTCTGGAAACACCATATATTTT.

This chain links TRBV3-1 (or the pseudogene TRBV3-2) with TRBJ1-1, with 7 bases fitting TRBD1. Germline CDR1 LGHDT, CDR2 YNNKEL (reference sequence). J gave up 0 bases and V 4 bases, and 5 bases lay outside the gene matches. The CDR3 totals 15 residues. CDR3 sequence: CASSPGQRMNTEAFF. The DNA of the CDR3 is TGTGCCAGCAGCCCGGGACAGCGGATGAACACTGAAGCTTTCTTT.

The chain employs TRBV15 and TRBJ1-2; 8 bases map to TRBD1. The CDR3 totals 16 residues. Germline CDR1 LNHNV, CDR2 YYDKDF (reference sequence). V lost 1 base and J lost 6; bases outside the gene matches: 10. CDR3 in DNA: TGTGCCACCAGCAGAGGAGGGAGGACAGGGAGCGATGGCTACACCTTC. Its protein is CATSRGGRTGSDGYTF.

The chain couples TRBV28 to TRBJ2-7, with a weak D call TRBD2 (5 bases). The germline gives CDR1 MDHEN, CDR2 SYDVKM. Trimming removed 2 bases at V and 0 bases at J, with 5 bases between. The CDR3 spans 13 residues. The CDR3 sequence is CASSLGSSYEQYF. CDR3 DNA: TGTGCCAGCAGTTTAGGGAGCTCCTACGAGCAGTACTTC. Complete variable domain (other parts from reference TRBV28 and TRBJ2-7): DVKVTQSSRYLVKRTGEKVFLECVQDMDHENMFWYRQDPGLGLRLIYFSYDVKMKEKGDIPEGYSVSREKKERFSLILESASTNQTSMYLCASSLGSSYEQYFGPGTRLTVT.

This clone was seen at least ten times. The chain has TRBV2 and TRBJ1-6; D is unresolved. From germline, CDR1 is SNHLY and CDR2 FYNNEI. Trimming took 3 bases from V and 2 from J, leaving 8 bases between them. The CDR3 runs 15 residues. The CDR3 is CASSDLTAYNSPLHF. CDR3 bases: TGTGCCAGCAGTGATCTTACAGCCTATAATTCACCCCTCCACTTT.

V and J are TRBV6-5 and TRBJ2-3; D gene unclear. This CDR3 contains 14 residues. V was trimmed by 7 bases and J by 0 bases, leaving 11 bases between them. Germline V lookup: CDR1 MNHEY, CDR2 SVGAGI. The CDR3 is CASTFSFSTDTQYF. Written as DNA, the CDR3 is TGTGCCAGCACCTTTTCATTCAGCACAGATACGCAGTATTTT.

The chain uses TRBV10-3 and TRBJ2-5, with TRBD2 matching 7 bases. V trimming: 6 bases; J trimming: 5 bases; junction bases outside the gene matches: 3. Germline loops: CDR1 ENHRY, CDR2 SYGVKD. The CDR3 has 12 residues. The CDR3 region is CAIRGGSETQYF. In DNA form, the CDR3 reads TGTGCCATCAGGGGGGGGTCCGAGACCCAGTACTTC.

The chain combines TRBV4-3 with TRBJ1-1; TRBD1 might be the D (6 bases). Germline V lookup: CDR1 LGHNA, CDR2 YSLEER. The CDR3 runs 17 residues. V gave up 1 base and J gave up 3 bases, with 18 bases separating them. The CDR3 sequence: CASSQGDITLADTEAFF. CDR3 bases: TGCGCCAGCAGCCAAGGGGACATCACCCTTGCGGACACTGAAGCTTTCTTT.

The rearrangement joins TRBV9 to TRBJ1-5; D ambiguous. V lost 4 bases to trimming and J lost 0 bases, with 11 bases between them. Germline V gene lookup returns CDR1 SGDLS and CDR2 YYNGEE. This CDR3 region has 15 residues. CDR3 DNA sequence: TGTGCCAGCAGCCCCCGGGAGGGTAGCAATCAGCCCCAGCATTTT. Its translation is CASSPREGSNQPQHF.

V is TRBV20-1 and J is TRBJ2-1; no firm D call. The V end lost 5 bases, the J end lost 7 bases, and 6 bases lay between the germline ends. There are 10 residues in the CDR3. The germline V gene has CDR1 DFQATT and CDR2 SNEGSKA (reference sequence). DNA for the CDR3: TGCAGTGCTCTCCGAAATGAGCAGTTCTTC. The encoded protein is CSALRNEQFF.

The V and J genes are TRBV28 and TRBJ1-5, with TRBD1 as a possible D gene (5 bases). V was pared by 6 bases and J by 2 bases, with 20 bases between. Germline loops: CDR1 MDHEN, CDR2 SYDVKM. The CDR3 length is 17 residues. CDR3 DNA sequence: TGTGCCAGCAGCTCCACCCTTAGCGGGACGGGCAATCAGCCCCAGCATTTT. This gives the protein CASSSTLSGTGNQPQHF.

V and J are TRBV29-1 and TRBJ1-2, with TRBD1 as a possible D gene (5 bases). The CDR3 contains 13 residues. The V gene's germline CDR1 is SQVTM and CDR2 ANQGSEA. The V gene lost 6 bases and the J gene lost 4 bases, with 15 bases spanning the gap. The CDR3 coding sequence is TGCAGCGTGAACCCGCAGGGAGCCTATGGCTACACCTTC. Amino acid sequence: CSVNPQGAYGYTF.

As DNA, the CDR3 is TGTGCCAGCAGCCGCTCGGCACTCAATACAGATACGCAGTATTTT. This codes for CASSRSALNTDTQYF. The gene calls are TRBV5-6 and TRBJ2-3; D remains ambiguous. This CDR3 is built from 15 residues. Germline loops: CDR1 SGHDT, CDR2 YYEEEE. Trimming stripped 4 bases from V and 3 bases from J, with 15 bases between.

The gene calls are TRBV2 and TRBJ2-7; TRBD2 matches 15 bases. Germline CDR1 and CDR2: SNHLY and FYNNEI. This CDR3 has 15 residues. Unmatched junction bases numbered 9, after V lost 8 bases and J lost 7 bases. The CDR3 is CASSGLAGGRGEQYF. CDR3 bases: TGTGCCAGCTCGGGACTAGCGGGGGGACGGGGAGAGCAGTACTTC.